Listed here is a single TCR beta chain. What it recognizes is unknown. PCR amplification relied on 60 Vbeta primers (plus 13 Jbeta primers). This table comes from immunoSEQ multiplex PCR, and its TCRdb copy is limited to in-frame clones, with some not included. The table has under 200,000 clones, about 80% seen once. These data belong to a study of cytomegalovirus exposure and HLA in healthy donors. The study's findings and limits: Highest at DRB1 and lowest at HLA-C, TCR association rates differed among HLA loci in a later analysis.

The germline V gene has CDR1 SEHNR and CDR2 FQNEAQ (reference sequence). This CDR3 is 14 amino acids long. Trimming took off 3 bases at V and 0 bases at J, with 9 bases between the two ends. The source material was PBMCs. The sequence was obtained from a woman aged 25 to 39 in good health and CMV-seropositive. The J gene is TRBJ2-7, the V gene TRBV7-9; possibly TRBD2 for D (7 bases). The CDR3 is CASSFGGLSYEQYF. In DNA, the CDR3 is TGTGCCAGCAGCTTCGGGGGGCTCTCCTACGAGCAGTACTTC.